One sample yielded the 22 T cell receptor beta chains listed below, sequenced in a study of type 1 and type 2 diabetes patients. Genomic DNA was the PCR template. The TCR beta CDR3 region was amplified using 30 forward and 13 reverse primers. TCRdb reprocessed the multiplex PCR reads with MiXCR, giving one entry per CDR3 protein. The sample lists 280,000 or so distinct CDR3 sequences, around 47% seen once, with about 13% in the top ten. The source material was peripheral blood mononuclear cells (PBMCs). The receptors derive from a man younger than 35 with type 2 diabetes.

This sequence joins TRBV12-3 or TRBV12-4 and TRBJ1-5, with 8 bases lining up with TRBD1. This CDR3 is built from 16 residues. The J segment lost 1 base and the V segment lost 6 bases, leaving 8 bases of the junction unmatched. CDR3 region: CASSPKDRGSNQPQHF. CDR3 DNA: TGTGCCAGCAGCCCAAAAGACAGGGGAAGCAATCAGCCCCAGCATTTT.

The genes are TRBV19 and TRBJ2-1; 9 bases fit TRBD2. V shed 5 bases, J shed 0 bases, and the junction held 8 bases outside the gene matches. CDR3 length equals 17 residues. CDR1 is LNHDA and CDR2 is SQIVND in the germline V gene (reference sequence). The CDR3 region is CASSSGLARDSYNEQFF. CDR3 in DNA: TGTGCCAGTAGTTCCGGACTAGCGCGCGACTCCTACAATGAGCAGTTCTTC.

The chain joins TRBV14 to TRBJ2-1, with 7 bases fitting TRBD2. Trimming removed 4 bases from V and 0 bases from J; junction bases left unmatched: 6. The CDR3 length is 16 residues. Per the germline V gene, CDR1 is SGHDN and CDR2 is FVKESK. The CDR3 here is CASSPLAASSYNEQFF. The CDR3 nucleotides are TGTGCCAGCAGCCCCCTAGCGGCTAGCTCCTACAATGAGCAGTTCTTC.

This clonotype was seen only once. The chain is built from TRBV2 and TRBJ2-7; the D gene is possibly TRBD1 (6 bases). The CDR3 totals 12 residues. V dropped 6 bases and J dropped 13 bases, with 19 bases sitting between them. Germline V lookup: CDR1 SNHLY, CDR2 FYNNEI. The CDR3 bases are TGTGCCAGCAGAGCGAGGACAGCCACAAGATACTTC. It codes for CASRARTATRYF.

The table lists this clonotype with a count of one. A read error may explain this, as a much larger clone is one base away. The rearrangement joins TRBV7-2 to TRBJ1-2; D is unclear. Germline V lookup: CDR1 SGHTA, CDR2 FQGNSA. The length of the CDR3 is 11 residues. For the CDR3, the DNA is TGTGCCAGCACCCCAGACTATGGCTGCACCTTC. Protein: CASTPDYGCTF.

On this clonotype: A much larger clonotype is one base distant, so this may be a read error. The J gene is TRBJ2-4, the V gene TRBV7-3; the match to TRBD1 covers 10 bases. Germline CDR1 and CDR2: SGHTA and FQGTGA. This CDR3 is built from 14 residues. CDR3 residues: CTSSDRDRGNIQYF. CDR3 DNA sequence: TGTACCAGCAGCGACCGGGACAGGGGTAACATTCAGTACTTC. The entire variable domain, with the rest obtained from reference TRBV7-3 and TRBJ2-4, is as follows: GAGVSQTPSNKVTEKGKYVELRCDPISGHTALYWYRQSLGQGPEFLIYFQGTGAADDSGLPNDRFFAVRPEGSVSTLKIQRTERGDSAVYLCTSSDRDRGNIQYFGAGTRLSVL.

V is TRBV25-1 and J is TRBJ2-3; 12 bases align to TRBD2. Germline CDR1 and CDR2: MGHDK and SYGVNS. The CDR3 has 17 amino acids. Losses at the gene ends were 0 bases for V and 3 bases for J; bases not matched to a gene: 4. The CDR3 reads CASSEYNLAGGTDTQYF. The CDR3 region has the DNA TGTGCCAGCAGTGAATACAACCTAGCGGGAGGGACAGATACGCAGTATTTT.

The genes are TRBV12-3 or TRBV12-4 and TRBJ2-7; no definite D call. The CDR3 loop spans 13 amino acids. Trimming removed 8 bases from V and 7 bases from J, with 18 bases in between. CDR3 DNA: TGTGCCAGCGGCCTTGGCCTTCTCGGGGAGCAGTACTTC. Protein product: CASGLGLLGEQYF.

Written as DNA, the CDR3 is TGTGCCACCAACCCGGACAGGGGACGATACTGCTTTGATAATTCACCCCTCCACTTT. Translated: CATNPDRGRYCFDNSPLHF. The chain uses TRBV24-1 and TRBJ1-6, with 9 positions matching TRBD1. Germline assignment: CDR1 KGHDR and CDR2 SFDVKD. V was clipped by 8 bases and J by 5 bases; unmatched bases: 18. The CDR3 length is 19 residues.

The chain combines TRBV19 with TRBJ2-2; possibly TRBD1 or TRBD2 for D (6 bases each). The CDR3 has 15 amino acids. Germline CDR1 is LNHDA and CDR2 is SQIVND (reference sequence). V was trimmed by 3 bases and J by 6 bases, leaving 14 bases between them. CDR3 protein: CASSILDGGAGELFF. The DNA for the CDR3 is TGTGCCAGTAGTATCCTCGACGGGGGCGCCGGGGAGCTGTTTTTT. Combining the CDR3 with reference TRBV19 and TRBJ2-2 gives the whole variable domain DGGITQSPKYLFRKEGQNVTLSCEQNLNHDAMYWYRQDPGQGLRLIYYSQIVNDFQKGDIAEGYSVSREKKESFPLTVTSAQKNPTAFYLCASSILDGGAGELFFGEGSRLTVL.

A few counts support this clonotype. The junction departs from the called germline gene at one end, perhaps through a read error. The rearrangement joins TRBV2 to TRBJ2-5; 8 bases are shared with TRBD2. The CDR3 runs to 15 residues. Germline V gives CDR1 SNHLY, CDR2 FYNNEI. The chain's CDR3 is CAGSLILAVQETQYF. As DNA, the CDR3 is TGTGCCGGCAGTCTTATACTAGCGGTTCAAGAGACCCAGTACTTC.

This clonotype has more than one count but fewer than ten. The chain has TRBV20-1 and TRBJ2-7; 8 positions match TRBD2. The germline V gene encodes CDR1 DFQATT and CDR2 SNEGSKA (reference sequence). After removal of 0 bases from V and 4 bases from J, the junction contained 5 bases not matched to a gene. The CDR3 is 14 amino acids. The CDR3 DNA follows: TGCAGTGCTAGAGATTCTAGCGGGTCTTACGAGCAGTACTTC. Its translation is CSARDSSGSYEQYF.

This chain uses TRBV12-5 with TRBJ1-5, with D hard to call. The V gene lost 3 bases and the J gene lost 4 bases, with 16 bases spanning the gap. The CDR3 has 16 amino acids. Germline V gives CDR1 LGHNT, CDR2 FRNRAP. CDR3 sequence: CASGFSATGFNQPQHF. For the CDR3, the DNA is TGTGCTAGTGGTTTCTCCGCGACCGGATTTAATCAGCCCCAGCATTTT.

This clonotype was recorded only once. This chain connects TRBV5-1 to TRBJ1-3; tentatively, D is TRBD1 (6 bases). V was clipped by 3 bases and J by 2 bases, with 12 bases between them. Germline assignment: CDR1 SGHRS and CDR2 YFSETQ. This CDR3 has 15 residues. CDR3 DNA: TGCGCCAGCAGCTCGACTACAGGGACTGGAAACACCATATATTTT. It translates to CASSSTTGTGNTIYF.

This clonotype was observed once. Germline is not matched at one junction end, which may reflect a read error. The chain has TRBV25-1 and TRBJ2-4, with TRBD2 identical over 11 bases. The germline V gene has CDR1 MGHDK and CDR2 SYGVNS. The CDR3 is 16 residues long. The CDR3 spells CATLGEIAGGKNIQNF. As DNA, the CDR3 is TGTGCCACGTTGGGCGAAATAGCGGGAGGGAAAAACATTCAGAACTTC. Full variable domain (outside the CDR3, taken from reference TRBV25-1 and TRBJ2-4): EADIYQTPRYLVIGTGKKITLECSQTMGHDKMYWYQQDPGMELHLIHYSYGVNSTEKGDLSSESTVSRIRTEHFPLTLESARPSHTSQYLCATLGEIAGGKNIQNFGAGTRLSVL.

The CDR3: CASSDSSSGVAYNEQFF. CDR3 DNA: TGTGCCAGCAGTGACTCTTCTAGCGGTGTCGCCTACAATGAGCAGTTCTTC. V gene TRBV6-4 combines with J gene TRBJ2-1; 7 bases map to TRBD2. The CDR3 is 17 amino acids. Trimming took 0 bases from V and 2 from J; bases not matched to a gene: 7. CDR1 and CDR2 (germline): MRHNA, SNTAGT.

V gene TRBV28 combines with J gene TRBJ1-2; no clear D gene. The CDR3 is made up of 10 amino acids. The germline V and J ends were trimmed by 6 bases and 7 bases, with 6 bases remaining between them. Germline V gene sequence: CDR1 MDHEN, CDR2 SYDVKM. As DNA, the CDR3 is TGTGCCAGCAGGGGCTCTGGCTACACCTTC. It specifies CASRGSGYTF.

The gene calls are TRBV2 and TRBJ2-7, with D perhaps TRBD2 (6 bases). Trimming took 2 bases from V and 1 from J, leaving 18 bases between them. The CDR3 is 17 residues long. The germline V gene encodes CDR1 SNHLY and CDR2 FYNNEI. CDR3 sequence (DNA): TGTGCCAGCAGTGAACCCGTAAGAGGGAGGCTATCCTACGAGCAGTACTTC. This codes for CASSEPVRGRLSYEQYF.

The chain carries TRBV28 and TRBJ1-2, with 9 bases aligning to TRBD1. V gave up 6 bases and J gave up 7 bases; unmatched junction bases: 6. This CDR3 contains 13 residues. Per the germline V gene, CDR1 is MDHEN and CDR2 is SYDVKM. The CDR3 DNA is TGTGCCAGCAGGGAAACAGGGGGCGGTGGCTACACCTTC. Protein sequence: CASRETGGGGYTF.

The CDR3 is CASSSGTSEGYEQYF. The DNA for the CDR3 is TGTGCCAGCAGCTCGGGGACTAGCGAGGGCTACGAGCAGTACTTC. The chain carries TRBV7-2 and TRBJ2-7; 10 bases line up with TRBD2. This CDR3 is 15 amino acids long. V shed 4 bases, J shed 3 bases, and the junction held 6 bases outside the gene matches. CDR1 and CDR2 from the germline V gene are SGHTA and FQGNSA.

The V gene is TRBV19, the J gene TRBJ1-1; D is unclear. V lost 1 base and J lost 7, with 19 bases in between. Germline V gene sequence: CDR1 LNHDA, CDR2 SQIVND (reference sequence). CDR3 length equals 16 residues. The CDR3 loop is CASSIVRILEESEAFF. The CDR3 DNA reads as TGTGCCAGTAGTATAGTAAGAATTCTAGAGGAGAGTGAAGCTTTCTTT.

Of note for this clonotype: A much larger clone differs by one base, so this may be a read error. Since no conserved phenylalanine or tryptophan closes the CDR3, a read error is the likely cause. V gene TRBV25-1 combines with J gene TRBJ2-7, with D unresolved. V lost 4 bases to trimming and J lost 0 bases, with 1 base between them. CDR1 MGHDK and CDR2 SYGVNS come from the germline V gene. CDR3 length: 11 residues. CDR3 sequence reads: CASSVSYEQYL. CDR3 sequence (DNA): TGTGCCAGCAGTGTCTCCTACGAGCAGTACCTC.